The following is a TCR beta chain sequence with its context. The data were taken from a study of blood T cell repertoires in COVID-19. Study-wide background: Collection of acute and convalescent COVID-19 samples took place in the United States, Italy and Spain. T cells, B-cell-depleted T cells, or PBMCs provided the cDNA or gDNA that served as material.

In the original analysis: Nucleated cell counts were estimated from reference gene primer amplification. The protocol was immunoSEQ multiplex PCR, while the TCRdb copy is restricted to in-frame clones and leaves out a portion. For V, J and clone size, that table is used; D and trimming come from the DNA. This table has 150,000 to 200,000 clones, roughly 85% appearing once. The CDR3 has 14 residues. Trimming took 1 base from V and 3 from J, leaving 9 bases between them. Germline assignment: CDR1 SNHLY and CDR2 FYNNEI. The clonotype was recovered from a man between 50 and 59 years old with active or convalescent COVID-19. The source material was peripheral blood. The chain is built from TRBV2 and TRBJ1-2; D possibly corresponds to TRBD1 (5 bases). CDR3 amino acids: CASSEDRSDYGYTF. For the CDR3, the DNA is TGTGCCAGCAGTGAAGACAGGAGCGACTATGGCTACACCTTC.